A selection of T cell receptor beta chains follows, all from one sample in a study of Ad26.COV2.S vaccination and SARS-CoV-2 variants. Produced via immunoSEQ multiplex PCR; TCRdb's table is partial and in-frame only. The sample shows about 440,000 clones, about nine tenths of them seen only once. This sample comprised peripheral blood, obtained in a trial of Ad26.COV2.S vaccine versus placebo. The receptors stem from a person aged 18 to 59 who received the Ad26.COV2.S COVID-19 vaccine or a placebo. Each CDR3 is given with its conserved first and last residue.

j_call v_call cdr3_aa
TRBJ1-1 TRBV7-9 CASSLEGGYTEAFF
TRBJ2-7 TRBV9 CASSVAAGAYEQYF
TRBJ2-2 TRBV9 CASSVELARTGELFF
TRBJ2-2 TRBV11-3 CASSKRRDGELFF
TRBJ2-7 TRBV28 CASTGQPYEQYF
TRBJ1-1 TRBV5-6 CASSSDRGRFTEAFF
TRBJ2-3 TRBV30 CAWSGGLAGSDTQYF
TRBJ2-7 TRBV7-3 CASSLTGRVGSYEQYF
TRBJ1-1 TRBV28 CASTSNAVRGRGEAFF
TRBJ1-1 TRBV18 CASSASGGRRDTEAFF
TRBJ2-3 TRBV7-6 CASSPSSGSSTDTQYF
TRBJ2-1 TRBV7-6 CASSSLAGAGSYNEQFF
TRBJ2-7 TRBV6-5 CASSNRDRGSYEQYF
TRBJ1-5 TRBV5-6 CASSLGTGRKDQPQHF
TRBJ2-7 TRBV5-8 CASTPGQGSPDEQYF